This is a list of T cell receptor beta chains from one sample in a study of control samples from healthy donors and cancer patients. Clones were sequenced by immunoSEQ multiplex PCR, and TCRdb holds only the in-frame ones, with some missing. This table has 50,000 to 70,000 clones, 70% to 90% appearing once. Input material: blood. All receptors derive from a man aged 50-60 years in good health. Both conserved end residues are part of each CDR3. The D gene is left open where the match is weak. Expanded clones are given a class, and other clones once, few, many or no size at all.

CDR3 DNA: TGTGCCAGCAGCTCACAATTCGCCACGGGGGGCTCTAGCTCCTACGAGCAGTACTTC
CDR3 protein: CASSSQFATGGSSSYEQYF
V gene: TRBV7-9
J gene: TRBJ2-7
D gene: NA
clone size: NA

CDR3 DNA: TGTGCCAGCAGCCAATACGGGAGGGCCGCAGATACGCAGTATTTT
CDR3 protein: CASSQYGRAADTQYF
V gene: TRBV3-1/TRBV3-2
J gene: TRBJ2-3
D gene: TRBD2
clone size: NA

CDR3 DNA: TGCGCCAGCAGCCCCTCCCCGTGGGAGACCCAGTACTTC
CDR3 protein: CASSPSPWETQYF
V gene: TRBV5-1
J gene: TRBJ2-5
D gene: NA
clone size: NA

CDR3 DNA: TGTGCCAGCCGGTCCGTCTCCAGGGTCATGAACACTGAAGCTTTCTTT
CDR3 protein: CASRSVSRVMNTEAFF
V gene: TRBV27
J gene: TRBJ1-1
D gene: NA
clone size: NA

CDR3 DNA: TGCGCCAGCAGCCAAGATTACACGGGAGCGGGGAATGAGCAGTTCTTC
CDR3 protein: CASSQDYTGAGNEQFF
V gene: TRBV4-3
J gene: TRBJ2-1
D gene: TRBD2
clone size: NA

CDR3 DNA: TGTGCCAGCAGTTACGGTAATCTCTACGAGCAGTACTTC
CDR3 protein: CASSYGNLYEQYF
V gene: TRBV6-5
J gene: TRBJ2-7
D gene: NA
clone size: NA

CDR3 DNA: TGTGCCAGTAGTGACCGGGGATATTTTAATGAAAAACTGTTTTTT
CDR3 protein: CASSDRGYFNEKLFF
V gene: TRBV19
J gene: TRBJ1-4
D gene: NA
clone size: NA

CDR3 DNA: TGTGCCAGTATGAAGGGGGCTCCCTACAATGAGCAGTTCTTC
CDR3 protein: CASMKGAPYNEQFF
V gene: TRBV19
J gene: TRBJ2-1
D gene: TRBD1
clone size: NA

CDR3 DNA: TGTGCCAGCAGCGTGGGACTAGGCGAGACCCAGTACTTC
CDR3 protein: CASSVGLGETQYF
V gene: TRBV9
J gene: TRBJ2-5
D gene: TRBD2
clone size: NA

CDR3 DNA: TGTGCCAGCAGCGCGAGCGAAGGGTTGTGGCAAGAGACCCAGTACTTC
CDR3 protein: CASSASEGLWQETQYF
V gene: TRBV9
J gene: TRBJ2-5
D gene: NA
clone size: NA

CDR3 DNA: TGTGCCAGCAGTTGGACAGGGGGCGCGACTAACTATGGCTACACCTTC
CDR3 protein: CASSWTGGATNYGYTF
V gene: TRBV6-2/TRBV6-3
J gene: TRBJ1-2
D gene: TRBD1
clone size: NA

CDR3 DNA: TGTGCCAGTACTTCCCCCCAGGGCGCTGCCCGCCCTGGGGCCAACGTCCTGACTTTC
CDR3 protein: CASTSPQGAARPGANVLTF
V gene: TRBV19
J gene: TRBJ2-6
D gene: NA
clone size: NA

CDR3 DNA: TGTGCCAGCAGCAAAGGGGGACAGGGGCGTCTGACTGGTGGCTACACCTTC
CDR3 protein: CASSKGGQGRLTGGYTF
V gene: TRBV21-1
J gene: TRBJ1-2
D gene: NA
clone size: NA

CDR3 DNA: TGTGCCACCAGTGATTTGGAGGGAGCGGGCCAAGAGACCCAGTACTTC
CDR3 protein: CATSDLEGAGQETQYF
V gene: TRBV24-1
J gene: TRBJ2-5
D gene: NA
clone size: once

CDR3 DNA: TGTGCCAGCAGTTACAAACGGACCGAAACCTACGAGCAGTACTTC
CDR3 protein: CASSYKRTETYEQYF
V gene: TRBV6-5
J gene: TRBJ2-7
D gene: NA
clone size: NA

CDR3 DNA: TGTGCCTGGAGCACAGGGTCAGGAAACACCATATATTTT
CDR3 protein: CAWSTGSGNTIYF
V gene: TRBV30
J gene: TRBJ1-3
D gene: NA
clone size: NA

CDR3 DNA: TGTGCCAGCGCCAATGGGGGGAGGGCCGGAGAGACCCAGTACTTC
CDR3 protein: CASANGGRAGETQYF
V gene: TRBV27
J gene: TRBJ2-5
D gene: TRBD2
clone size: NA

CDR3 DNA: TGTGCCAGCAGCTTGGTGTTTAACACCGGGGAGCTGTTTTTT
CDR3 protein: CASSLVFNTGELFF
V gene: TRBV5-4
J gene: TRBJ2-2
D gene: NA
clone size: NA

CDR3 DNA: TGTGCCAGCAGTTTGGGATATACGCAGTATTTT
CDR3 protein: CASSLGYTQYF
V gene: TRBV27
J gene: TRBJ2-3
D gene: NA
clone size: NA

CDR3 DNA: TGTGCCAGTAGTATCGGAGGAATCAATGGCTACACCTTC
CDR3 protein: CASSIGGINGYTF
V gene: TRBV19
J gene: TRBJ1-2
D gene: NA
clone size: NA

CDR3 DNA: TGTGCCAGCAGCTTAACGGTCCCTGGGGATACGCAGTATTTT
CDR3 protein: CASSLTVPGDTQYF
V gene: TRBV7-2
J gene: TRBJ2-3
D gene: NA
clone size: NA

CDR3 DNA: TGTGCCAGCAGTTCGGGGACGGTCAATGAGCAGTTCTTC
CDR3 protein: CASSSGTVNEQFF
V gene: TRBV28
J gene: TRBJ2-1
D gene: NA
clone size: NA

CDR3 DNA: TGTGCCAGCAGTTTATATCCAGGGATGAACACTGAAGCTTTCTTT
CDR3 protein: CASSLYPGMNTEAFF
V gene: TRBV28
J gene: TRBJ1-1
D gene: NA
clone size: NA

CDR3 DNA: TGTGCCAGCAGCCAAGCAAACTACGACAATGAGCAGTTCTTC
CDR3 protein: CASSQANYDNEQFF
V gene: TRBV4-2
J gene: TRBJ2-1
D gene: NA
clone size: NA

CDR3 DNA: TGTGCCAGCAGTTTGGGACCCTACACTGAAGCTTTCTTT
CDR3 protein: CASSLGPYTEAFF
V gene: TRBV28
J gene: TRBJ1-1
D gene: NA
clone size: few

CDR3 DNA: TGTGCCAGCACCGGAGGGCCTGGTTACGAGCAGTACTTC
CDR3 protein: CASTGGPGYEQYF
V gene: TRBV6-6
J gene: TRBJ2-7
D gene: NA
clone size: once

CDR3 DNA: TGTGCCAGCAGTTTATCGATTAGCGGTTCCACAGATACGCAGTATTTT
CDR3 protein: CASSLSISGSTDTQYF
V gene: TRBV27
J gene: TRBJ2-3
D gene: NA
clone size: once

CDR3 DNA: TGTGCCAGCTCACCGGAGGGGGCGTCGGGTAATGGCTACACCTTC
CDR3 protein: CASSPEGASGNGYTF
V gene: TRBV18
J gene: TRBJ1-2
D gene: TRBD1
clone size: NA

CDR3 DNA: TGTGCCAGCAGAGCCGGGACAGCCAACACTGAAGCTTTCTTT
CDR3 protein: CASRAGTANTEAFF
V gene: TRBV2
J gene: TRBJ1-1
D gene: TRBD1
clone size: NA

CDR3 DNA: TGTGCCAGCTCACCCCTGATCCGAGGTGAGCAGTTCTTC
CDR3 protein: CASSPLIRGEQFF
V gene: TRBV18
J gene: TRBJ2-1
D gene: NA
clone size: NA

CDR3 DNA: TGTGCCAGCAGTTTCGGCGTGTTGGGCACTGAAGCTTTCTTT
CDR3 protein: CASSFGVLGTEAFF
V gene: TRBV6-6
J gene: TRBJ1-1
D gene: NA
clone size: NA

CDR3 DNA: TGTGCCAGCAGCTTAGCCCCATGGGGGGGCGCGGCGGAAGGGGCCAACGTCCTGACTTTC
CDR3 protein: CASSLAPWGGAAEGANVLTF
V gene: TRBV7-2
J gene: TRBJ2-6
D gene: NA
clone size: NA

CDR3 DNA: TGTGCCAGCAGCGCGGCCCACTTCCAAGAGACCCAGTACTTC
CDR3 protein: CASSAAHFQETQYF
V gene: TRBV3-1/TRBV3-2
J gene: TRBJ2-5
D gene: NA
clone size: once

CDR3 DNA: TGCGCCAGCAGCGTTCTAGCGGGAGGCGACAATGAGCAGTTCTTC
CDR3 protein: CASSVLAGGDNEQFF
V gene: TRBV5-1
J gene: TRBJ2-1
D gene: TRBD2
clone size: NA

CDR3 DNA: TGTGCCAGCAGTCCGGAGAACACCGGGGAGCTGTTTTTT
CDR3 protein: CASSPENTGELFF
V gene: TRBV2
J gene: TRBJ2-2
D gene: NA
clone size: once

CDR3 DNA: TGTGCCAGCAGCTCGGGACAGGGATACACTGAAGCTTTCTTT
CDR3 protein: CASSSGQGYTEAFF
V gene: TRBV7-3
J gene: TRBJ1-1
D gene: TRBD1
clone size: NA

CDR3 DNA: TGTGCCAGCAGTTTGTGGGGCGGGAGGAGTGCGGATCAGCCCCAGCATTTT
CDR3 protein: CASSLWGGRSADQPQHF
V gene: TRBV27
J gene: TRBJ1-5
D gene: NA
clone size: NA

CDR3 DNA: TGCAGTGCTAGTGAGGGGACTAGCTTCTACAATGAGCAGTTCTTC
CDR3 protein: CSASEGTSFYNEQFF
V gene: TRBV20-1
J gene: TRBJ2-1
D gene: TRBD2
clone size: NA

CDR3 DNA: TGTGCCAGCAGCCAAGTCACAGCGAACACTGAAGCTTTCTTT
CDR3 protein: CASSQVTANTEAFF
V gene: TRBV3-1/TRBV3-2
J gene: TRBJ1-1
D gene: NA
clone size: NA

CDR3 DNA: TGTGCCAGCAGCTTAGATTCCAGCGGGCCGTCTGGGGCCAACGTCCTGACTTTC
CDR3 protein: CASSLDSSGPSGANVLTF
V gene: TRBV11-2
J gene: TRBJ2-6
D gene: NA
clone size: NA

CDR3 DNA: TGTGCCAGCAGTTCCGGGAACTCCTACGAGCAGTACTTC
CDR3 protein: CASSSGNSYEQYF
V gene: TRBV6-5
J gene: TRBJ2-7
D gene: NA
clone size: NA